The source of this TCR beta chain is a study of lymphopenia after photon versus proton radiotherapy. This clone was picked up one time. Its cognate antigen is unknown. Study-wide results and caveats: Photon-treated patients lost naive T cells and TCR diversity; proton-treated stayed stable. After lymphocyte nadir, photon-treated repertoires showed oligoclonal expansion, especially CD8+ Temra.

V shed 2 bases and J shed 10 bases, with 13 bases lying between them. CDR1 and CDR2 (germline): SGHNT, YYREEE (reference sequence). The CDR3 extends over 14 amino acids. Assay used: immunoSEQ multiplex PCR; TCRdb lists only in-frame clones, some missing. The sample has tens of thousands of clones, more than 75% seen once; the top ten hold 10% to 12%. V usage is TRBV5-4 and J usage is TRBJ1-6; the D is unclear. The input for sequencing was peripheral blood, taken from a patient treated with proton-based radiotherapy. This TCR derives from a man older than 75 with esophageal cancer. CDR3 nucleotide sequence: TGTGCCAGCAGCTTATTCGGGGTAGCCTCACCCCTCCACTTT. Translation: CASSLFGVASPLHF. Supplemented by reference TRBV5-4 and TRBJ1-6, the full variable domain reads ETGVTQSPTHLIKTRGQQVTLRCSSQSGHNTVSWYQQALGQGPQFIFQYYREEENGRGNFPPRFSGLQFPNYSSELNVNALELDDSALYLCASSLFGVASPLHFGNGTRLTVT.